The 32 T cell receptor beta chains given below trace back to one sample, sequenced in a study of blood T cells in healthy people across ages. The use of a sample-barcoded 5' primer and a J-beta primer mix characterized a second PCR of roughly 6 to 11 cycles. MiXCR, applied by TCRdb to the 5' RACE reads, yields one record per CDR3 protein. The sample lists roughly 800,000 distinct CDR3 sequences, approximately 25% occurring once. These same records also appear under a second study, on T cells of mothers and their children.

Sequencing was done on a sample of blood. These receptors came from a boy younger than 18 in good health.

Remarks on this clonotype: A much bigger clone sits one base away, suggesting this may be a read error. The chain is built from TRBV29-1 and TRBJ2-4; TRBD2 is a possible D gene (6 bases). The CDR3 is 12 amino acids. The V and J ends lost 8 bases and 8 bases respectively, with 16 bases between them. From germline, CDR1 is SQVTM and CDR2 ANQGSEA. CDR3 sequence reads: CSCLGGADIQYF. The CDR3 nucleotides are TGCAGCTGCCTCGGGGGTGCGGACATTCAGTACTTC.

This chain connects TRBV20-1 to TRBJ2-4; D uncertain. Trimming removed 0 bases from V and 0 bases from J, with 6 bases in between. Germline CDR1 reads DFQATT; CDR2 reads SNEGSKA (reference sequence). This CDR3 has 14 amino acids. In DNA form, the CDR3 reads TGCAGTGCTAGAGACAGGCTAGCCAAAAACATTCAGTACTTC. Amino acid sequence: CSARDRLAKNIQYF.

This clonotype was counted only a few times. The chain couples TRBV6-1 to TRBJ2-3, with 12 bases matching TRBD1. The CDR3 sequence is 16 residues long. Germline CDR1 MNHNS, CDR2 SASEGT. Trimming removed 5 bases from V and 0 bases from J; junction bases left unmatched: 3. The CDR3 loop is CASSRDRGPSTDTQYF. CDR3 sequence (DNA): TGTGCCAGCAGTCGGGACAGGGGGCCGAGCACAGATACGCAGTATTTT.

In this sample, this clonotype turned up a few times. The chain employs TRBV5-1 and TRBJ2-6; unclear D gene. The CDR3 extends over 15 amino acids. The V end lost 0 bases, the J end lost 4 bases, and 8 bases lay between the germline ends. Germline CDR1 reads SGHRS; CDR2 reads YFSETQ. CDR3 DNA: TGCGCCAGCAGCTTGGAAGGGAACGGGGCCAACGTCCTGACTTTC. Its protein product is CASSLEGNGANVLTF.

The DNA for the CDR3 is TGCAGTGCTAGGGGCGACAGCAACACTGAAGCTTTCTTT. This encodes CSARGDSNTEAFF. V gene TRBV20-1 combines with J gene TRBJ1-1; possibly TRBD1 for D (5 bases). This CDR3 comprises 13 residues. V dropped 3 bases and J dropped 2 bases, with 10 bases sitting between them. Germline V gene sequence: CDR1 DFQATT, CDR2 SNEGSKA (reference sequence).

The genes are TRBV7-2 and TRBJ1-6, with D possibly being TRBD1 (6 bases). The germline V and J ends were trimmed by 1 base and 10 bases, with 14 bases remaining between them. This CDR3 comprises 15 residues. The V gene's germline CDR1 is SGHTA and CDR2 FQGNSA. In nucleotides, the CDR3 is TGTGCCAGCAGCTTAGTTGGGCAGGGGAACTCACCCCTCCACTTT. Translating gives CASSLVGQGNSPLHF. Together with reference TRBV7-2 and TRBJ1-6, the CDR3 gives the full variable domain: GAGVSQSPSNKVTEKGKDVELRCDPISGHTALYWYRQSLGQGLEFLIYFQGNSAPDKSGLPSDRFSAERTGGSVSTLTIQRTQQEDSAVYLCASSLVGQGNSPLHFGNGTRLTVT.

This sequence joins TRBV5-1 and TRBJ1-6; possibly TRBD1 for D (5 bases). V shed 0 bases and J shed 3 bases, with 10 bases lying between them. Germline loops: CDR1 SGHRS, CDR2 YFSETQ. CDR3 size: 16 residues. The chain's CDR3 is CASSLEAGLYNSPLHF. CDR3 nucleotide sequence: TGCGCCAGCAGCTTGGAAGCAGGGCTCTATAATTCACCCCTCCACTTT.

The gene calls are TRBV11-2 and TRBJ2-1; 8 bases align to TRBD2. Germline lookup yields CDR1 SGHAT and CDR2 FQNNGV. V lost 6 bases to trimming and J lost 8 bases; unmatched junction nucleotides: 9. There are 14 residues in the CDR3. The CDR3 loop reads CASRWAGGMDEQFF. Here the CDR3 DNA reads TGTGCCAGCAGGTGGGCGGGGGGCATGGATGAGCAGTTCTTC.

This clonotype came up a few times. The chain recombines TRBV28 with TRBJ2-4; D is unresolved. The CDR3 loop spans 14 amino acids. Trimming took off 3 bases at V and 0 bases at J, with 6 bases between the two ends. Germline CDR1 reads MDHEN; CDR2 reads SYDVKM. CDR3 sequence (DNA): TGTGCCAGCAGTTTGTCGGGAGCCAAAAACATTCAGTACTTC. Protein: CASSLSGAKNIQYF.

The chain recombines TRBV19 with TRBJ1-5, with D maybe TRBD1 (5 bases). The CDR3 is made up of 13 amino acids. Germline lookup yields CDR1 LNHDA and CDR2 SQIVND (reference sequence). V was cut by 7 bases and J by 6 bases, with 13 bases left in between. Here the CDR3 reads CASKPEGSQPQHF. The CDR3 DNA reads TGTGCCAGTAAACCGGAGGGGTCTCAGCCCCAGCATTTT.

The chain joins TRBV24-1 to TRBJ1-1; no firm D call. Trimming removed 8 bases from V and 2 bases from J, with 11 bases in between. The CDR3 has 13 amino acids. In germline, CDR1 is KGHDR, CDR2 SFDVKD. The CDR3 DNA is TGTGCCACCATGAGCCCGGCTAACACTGAAGCTTTCTTT. Translating it yields CATMSPANTEAFF.

The rearrangement uses TRBV12-3 or TRBV12-4 and TRBJ1-1, with TRBD1 as a possible D gene (5 bases). Trimming cost V 6 bases and J 4 bases, with 24 bases left between them. CDR3 length: 17 residues. The CDR3 DNA is TGTGCCAGCAGCTTATGGGGGGTGGTAAGGCTGGGCACTGAAGCTTTCTTT. It is translated as CASSLWGVVRLGTEAFF.

The chain is built from TRBV29-1 and TRBJ1-4; 8 positions match TRBD1. Unmatched junction bases numbered 0, after V lost 4 bases and J lost 8 bases. Germline V gene sequence: CDR1 SQVTM, CDR2 ANQGSEA. This CDR3 contains 11 residues. The CDR3 loop is CSVAGGEKLFF. The CDR3 nucleotides read TGCAGCGTTGCAGGGGGCGAAAAACTGTTTTTT. Drawing the rest from reference TRBV29-1 and TRBJ1-4, the complete variable domain is SAVISQKPSRDICQRGTSLTIQCQVDSQVTMMFWYRQQPGQSLTLIATANQGSEATYESGFVIDKFPISRPNLTFSTLTVSNMSPEDSSIYLCSVAGGEKLFFGSGTQLSVL.

The rearrangement links TRBV6-5 to TRBJ2-7; D is perhaps TRBD2 (6 bases). Germline values: CDR1 MNHEY, CDR2 SVGAGI. The CDR3 is made up of 19 amino acids. With 2 bases removed from V and 3 bases from J, the gap between germline ends came to 26 bases. CDR3 in amino acids: CASSYTSFSGTSLIYEQYF. DNA of the CDR3: TGTGCCAGCAGTTACACCAGCTTCTCCGGAACTAGCCTAATCTACGAGCAGTACTTC.

Written as DNA, the CDR3 is TGTGCCAGCAGCTTGGAGTTCGGTGGCGCTCATCCACAGGGGACGCAGTATTTT. Amino acid sequence: CASSLEFGGAHPQGTQYF. The J gene is TRBJ2-3, the V gene TRBV5-5, with TRBD1 matching 7 bases. The CDR3 runs to 18 residues. The V segment lost 0 bases and the J segment 9 bases; nucleotides outside the gene matches: 19. Germline loops: CDR1 SGHKS, CDR2 YYEKEE (reference sequence).

This chain joins TRBV28 and TRBJ2-3; D ambiguous. V gave up 4 bases and J gave up 4 bases, with 12 bases separating them. From germline, CDR1 is MDHEN and CDR2 SYDVKM. This CDR3 has 14 residues. The DNA of the CDR3 is TGTGCCAGCAGTTCCCCGTCTATCGCAGATACGCAGTATTTT. This sequence encodes CASSSPSIADTQYF.

This clonotype was seen only a few times. Germline and junction disagree at one end, which may indicate a read error. This chain connects TRBV2 to TRBJ2-3; D is undetermined. CDR3 length: 13 residues. Per the germline V gene, CDR1 is SNHLY and CDR2 is FYNNEI. The CDR3 nucleotides read TGTGCCAGCAGTGAAATGGGTGGAGATGCGCAGTATTTT. Translated, it gives CASSEMGGDAQYF.

This clonotype has ten or more counts. The chain carries TRBV2 and TRBJ2-7; no definite D call. Trimming cost V 6 bases and J 6 bases, with 12 bases left between them. Germline values: CDR1 SNHLY, CDR2 FYNNEI. There are 12 residues in the CDR3. CDR3 sequence reads: CASRVTLGEQYF. The CDR3 nucleotides are TGTGCCAGCAGAGTCACCCTGGGCGAGCAGTACTTC.

Only a few counts were recorded for this clonotype. The gene calls are TRBV12-3 or TRBV12-4 and TRBJ1-2; 7 bases map to TRBD1. With 5 bases clipped from V and 8 bases from J, the junction kept 14 bases outside the gene matches. The CDR3 extends over 15 amino acids. The CDR3 loop reads CASSRQGRALRGYTF. The CDR3 DNA is TGTGCCAGCAGTAGACAGGGTAGGGCCCTGAGGGGCTACACCTTC.

The rearrangement joins TRBV7-9 to TRBJ2-5, with TRBD2 matching over 8 bases. CDR3 length: 14 residues. Per the germline V gene, CDR1 is SEHNR and CDR2 is FQNEAQ (reference sequence). V shed 7 bases, J shed 1 base, and the junction held 5 bases outside the gene matches. The CDR3 reads CASNAREGQETQYF. The CDR3 nucleotides read TGTGCCAGCAACGCCCGGGAGGGCCAAGAGACCCAGTACTTC.

The chain is built from TRBV7-9 and TRBJ2-1; 9 positions agree with TRBD1. V was pared by 4 bases and J by 2 bases, with 3 bases of the junction left unmatched. The CDR3 runs 15 residues. The germline V gene has CDR1 SEHNR and CDR2 FQNEAQ (reference sequence). The CDR3 here is CASSYGTGPYNEQFF. Here the CDR3 DNA reads TGTGCCAGCAGCTACGGGACAGGGCCCTACAATGAGCAGTTCTTC.

This chain links TRBV29-1 with TRBJ2-7; 7 bases line up with TRBD1. Germline V gene lookup returns CDR1 SQVTM and CDR2 ANQGSEA. The CDR3 has 12 residues. J lost 4 bases, V lost 6 bases, and 6 bases had no gene match. The CDR3 reads CSVVGQEYEQYF. Written as DNA, the CDR3 is TGCAGCGTGGTTGGACAGGAGTACGAGCAGTACTTC.

This clonotype was counted between two and nine times. The chain links TRBV12-3 or TRBV12-4 to TRBJ1-5, with D perhaps TRBD1 (5 bases). CDR3 length equals 15 residues. The V end lost 4 bases, the J end lost 4 bases, and 14 bases lay between the germline ends. CDR3 sequence reads: CASSSNLGGNQPQHF. CDR3 nucleotide sequence: TGTGCCAGCAGTTCAAACCTGGGGGGGAATCAGCCCCAGCATTTT.

This rearrangement joins TRBV15 to TRBJ2-1, with TRBD2 identical over 8 bases. Trimming removed 3 bases from V and 7 bases from J; junction bases left unmatched: 11. The CDR3 totals 16 residues. CDR1 is LNHNV, CDR2 YYDKDF, per germline (reference sequence). This CDR3 reads CATSRAGLEDRNEQFF. CDR3 coding DNA: TGTGCCACCAGCAGGGCGGGACTAGAGGACCGTAATGAGCAGTTCTTC. Complete variable domain (other parts from reference TRBV15 and TRBJ2-1): DAMVIQNPRYQVTQFGKPVTLSCSQTLNHNVMYWYQQKSSQAPKLLFHYYDKDFNNEADTPDNFQSRRPNTSFCFLDIRSPGLGDTAMYLCATSRAGLEDRNEQFFGPGTRLTVL.

This clonotype was seen repeatedly, ten times or more. The chain recombines TRBV20-1 with TRBJ1-4, with no clear D. V lost 4 bases and J 2 bases, leaving 8 bases between the germline ends. Germline assignment: CDR1 DFQATT and CDR2 SNEGSKA (reference sequence). The CDR3 length is 13 residues. The CDR3 loop is CSANRATNEKLFF. The CDR3 DNA reads TGCAGTGCTAACCGTGCTACTAATGAAAAACTGTTTTTT.

This clonotype was seen only a few times. The chain joins TRBV18 to TRBJ2-3; D unclear. V was cut by 3 bases and J by 6 bases, with 19 bases left in between. The germline CDR1 and CDR2 sequences are KGHSH and LQKENI. The CDR3 runs 16 residues. CDR3 sequence reads: CASSPLSTGGSDTQYF. In DNA, the CDR3 is TGTGCCAGCTCACCTCTTAGTACGGGTGGTTCGGATACGCAGTATTTT.

The chain carries TRBV14 and TRBJ2-1, with TRBD2 matching over 12 bases. CDR1 is SGHDN, CDR2 FVKESK, per germline. The CDR3 is 16 amino acids. The trim removed 4 bases at V and 8 bases at J, leaving 9 bases unmatched. The CDR3 reads CASSLLAGGPHYEQFF. In DNA form, the CDR3 reads TGTGCCAGCAGCCTGCTAGCGGGAGGGCCTCACTATGAGCAGTTCTTC.

This rearrangement joins TRBV20-1 to TRBJ2-3, with no clear D. With 2 bases removed from V and 4 bases from J, the gap between germline ends came to 7 bases. There are 12 residues in the CDR3. The germline gives CDR1 DFQATT, CDR2 SNEGSKA (reference sequence). The CDR3 coding sequence is TGCAGTGCTAGATCATTCCCAGATACGCAGTATTTT. Protein: CSARSFPDTQYF.

The table lists this clonotype with a few counts. V usage is TRBV18 and J usage is TRBJ2-1; maybe TRBD2 (6 bases). The CDR3 covers 16 residues. With 6 bases removed from V and 0 bases from J, the gap between germline ends came to 15 bases. The germline V gene has CDR1 KGHSH and CDR2 LQKENI. The CDR3 DNA sequence: TGTGCCAGCTCTGGGTCGGGGGTCTACTCCTACAATGAGCAGTTCTTC. This gives the protein CASSGSGVYSYNEQFF. Based on the CDR3 plus reference TRBV18 and TRBJ2-1, the full variable domain is NAGVMQNPRHLVRRRGQEARLRCSPMKGHSHVYWYRQLPEEGLKFMVYLQKENIIDESGMPKERFSAEFPKEGPSILRIQQVVRGDSAAYFCASSGSGVYSYNEQFFGPGTRLTVL.

The chain combines TRBV4-2 with TRBJ1-5; unclear D gene. This CDR3 is built from 13 residues. The V gene lost 3 bases and the J gene lost 7 bases, with 10 bases spanning the gap. Germline V CDR1 and CDR2: LGHNA, YNFKEQ. The CDR3: CASSQLEDQPQHF. The CDR3 coding sequence is TGTGCCAGCAGCCAGCTAGAGGACCAGCCCCAGCATTTT.

In its sample, this clonotype was seen many times. V and J are TRBV29-1 and TRBJ2-1, with 7 bases aligning to TRBD2. In germline, CDR1 is SQVTM, CDR2 ANQGSEA. J was trimmed by 1 base and V by 7 bases; bases with no gene match: 4. CDR3 length: 13 residues. Written as DNA, the CDR3 is TGCAGCGCCCGACTAGCTTCCTACAATGAGCAGTTCTTC. It codes for CSARLASYNEQFF.

The chain has TRBV5-1 and TRBJ1-2; D call uncertain. Germline CDR1 is SGHRS and CDR2 is YFSETQ. The CDR3 runs to 13 residues. Trimming removed 0 bases at V and 3 bases at J, with 6 bases between. The CDR3: CASSLAKDYGYTF. In DNA form, the CDR3 reads TGCGCCAGCAGCTTGGCCAAAGACTATGGCTACACCTTC.